These T cell receptor beta chains were read from a single sample in a study of blood T cell repertoires in COVID-19. The repertoire was sequenced with immunoSEQ multiplex PCR; TCRdb's copy has only in-frame clones and lacks some. The table includes roughly 160,000 clones, about nine tenths detected once. Sequenced sample: peripheral blood. These receptors came from a man younger than 35 with COVID-19, enrolled during active disease. Both conserved end residues are part of each CDR3. The D gene is left open where the match is weak. Clone size appears in some rows only: once, few, many, or a class for an expanded clone.

J | D | V | size | DNA | CDR3
TRBJ2-7 | TRBD1 | TRBV30 | few | TGTGCCTGGAGTGTACAGGGGCCCTACTACGAGCAGTACTTC | CAWSVQGPYYEQYF
TRBJ2-7 | - | TRBV10-1 | - | TGCGCCAGCAGTTACAGGGTAGGGTACGAGCAGTACTTC | CASSYRVGYEQYF
TRBJ1-3 | TRBD1 | TRBV12-3/TRBV12-4 | - | TGTGCCAGCAGCTACAGGGGCGGAAACACCATATATTTT | CASSYRGGNTIYF
TRBJ1-2 | - | TRBV12-3/TRBV12-4 | - | - | CASSLAVGGGTF
TRBJ1-6 | - | TRBV27 | - | TGTGCCAGCAGTTCACTCGGGGGACGGAAACGTTCACCCCTCCACTTT | CASSSLGGRKRSPLHF
TRBJ2-3 | TRBD2 | TRBV27 | once | TGTGCCAGCAGTGGGACTAGAACAGATACGCAGTATTTT | CASSGTRTDTQYF
TRBJ2-1 | TRBD2 | TRBV11-2 | - | TGTGCCAGCAGCTTAATAGCGGGACGTACCTACAATGAGCAGTTCTTC | CASSLIAGRTYNEQFF
TRBJ2-4 | TRBD1 | TRBV28 | - | TGTGCCAGCAGTTCCTACACCGGGGGACAGGACCTAGCCAAAAACATTCAGTACTTC | CASSSYTGGQDLAKNIQYF
TRBJ2-2 | - | TRBV12-3/TRBV12-4 | - | TGTGCCAGCCGTGGGGCTATCGGGGAGCTGTTTTTT | CASRGAIGELFF
TRBJ2-7 | - | TRBV30 | - | TGTGCCTGGGGTCAGACCTACGAGCAGTACTTC | CAWGQTYEQYF
TRBJ1-1 | - | TRBV12-5 | - | TGTGCTAGTGGTTTGGACAGCAACACTGAAGCTTTCTTT | CASGLDSNTEAFF
TRBJ1-1 | - | TRBV6-1 | - | TGTGCCAGCAGTGAAGCGGGGAGGAACACTGAAGCTTTCTTT | CASSEAGRNTEAFF
TRBJ2-7 | - | TRBV28 | - | TGTGCCAGTACGGGACTTTACGAGCAGTACTTC | CASTGLYEQYF
TRBJ2-1 | TRBD2 | TRBV5-1 | - | TGCGCCAGCAGCTTGCCGGCTAGCGGAAGGAAGAAGGCCTACAATGAGCAGTTCTTC | CASSLPASGRKKAYNEQFF
TRBJ2-7 | - | TRBV4-3 | - | TGCGCCAGCAGCCAAAGCGGTCGGAGACGCGGCGTACACGAGCAGTACTTC | CASSQSGRRRGVHEQYF
TRBJ2-7 | - | TRBV28 | few | TGTGCCAGCAGCTATACCTACGAGCAGTACTTC | CASSYTYEQYF
TRBJ2-7 | - | TRBV4-3 | - | TGCGCCAGCAGCCAAGATGAGACTCACTACGAGCAGTACTTC | CASSQDETHYEQYF
TRBJ2-1 | - | TRBV5-6 | - | TGTGCCAGCAGCTTGGAGTCAGGACTGCAGTTCTTC | CASSLESGLQFF
TRBJ2-3 | - | TRBV6-4 | - | TGTGCCAGCAGTGCCATCATAGACCGGTCGACAGCAGATACGCAGTATTTT | CASSAIIDRSTADTQYF
TRBJ2-1 | TRBD2 | TRBV27 | - | TGTGCCAGCAGTTATTGGACTAGCGATAACAATGAGCAGTTCTTC | CASSYWTSDNNEQFF
TRBJ1-6 | - | TRBV2 | - | TGTGCCAGCAGTGGCTTCGGGGGGTCACCCCTCCACTTT | CASSGFGGSPLHF
TRBJ2-7 | TRBD2 | TRBV11-2 | - | TGTGCCAGCAGCTTAGTGACGGGGGGGTACGAGCAGTACTTC | CASSLVTGGYEQYF
TRBJ2-1 | - | TRBV29-1 | - | TGCAGCGTTGAAACAGGGTATCGCTACAATGAGCAGTTCTTC | CSVETGYRYNEQFF
TRBJ2-7 | TRBD2 | TRBV18 | - | TGTGCCAGCTCCCCAGGACTAGCGGGTTCCTACGAGCAGTACTTC | CASSPGLAGSYEQYF
TRBJ2-2 | TRBD2 | TRBV9 | - | TGTGCCAGCAGCCCACGGACTAGCGGGGCGACCGGGGAGCTGTTTTTT | CASSPRTSGATGELFF
TRBJ2-7 | - | TRBV7-2 | - | TGTGCCAGCAGCTTAGACCTAGCAAGGTCCTACGAGCAGTACTTC | CASSLDLARSYEQYF
TRBJ2-1 | - | TRBV5-5 | - | TGTGCCAGCAGCTCTCGGGTCTATGAGCAGTTCTTC | CASSSRVYEQFF
TRBJ2-7 | TRBD2 | TRBV7-8 | once | TGTGCCAGCAGCTTGCGGCTAGCGGGAGACCCCTACGAGCAGTACTTC | CASSLRLAGDPYEQYF
TRBJ2-7 | TRBD1 | TRBV7-9 | - | TGTGCCAGCAGCTCACCCGGCCCCCGGACAGGGAACCCCTACGAGCAGTACTTC | CASSSPGPRTGNPYEQYF
TRBJ1-5 | - | TRBV7-8 | once | TGTGCCAGCAGCTTTACAGGGACCAACAATCAGCCCCAGCATTTT | CASSFTGTNNQPQHF
TRBJ2-2 | - | TRBV25-1 | - | TGTGCCAGCAGTGACTCTAACACCGGGGAGCTGTTTTTT | CASSDSNTGELFF
TRBJ1-2 | - | TRBV12-3/TRBV12-4 | - | TGTGCCAGCAGTACCGGGACATATGGCTACACCTTC | CASSTGTYGYTF
TRBJ1-1 | TRBD1 | TRBV7-9 | - | TGTGCCAGCAGTGAGACAGGGTACGAAGCTTTCTTT | CASSETGYEAFF
TRBJ1-1 | TRBD1 | TRBV19 | - | TGTGCCAGTAGTCTAACAGACAGGGGTGGCACTGAAGCTTTCTTT | CASSLTDRGGTEAFF
TRBJ2-3 | - | TRBV13 | - | TGTGCCAGCAGCTTAAGAGGTGGCGGCCTCACAGATACGCAGTATTTT | CASSLRGGGLTDTQYF
TRBJ1-2 | TRBD1 | TRBV30 | - | TGTGCCTGGGGGGACAGGGACGGCTACACCTTC | CAWGDRDGYTF
TRBJ2-2 | TRBD2 | TRBV6-1 | - | TGTGCCAGCAGTGAAGGACTAGCGGGAGCCACCGGGGAGCTGTTTTTT | CASSEGLAGATGELFF
TRBJ1-1 | TRBD1 | TRBV6-5 | - | TGTGCCAGCAGGGGGACAGGGAGGAGCACTGAAGCTTTCTTT | CASRGTGRSTEAFF
TRBJ1-5 | - | TRBV6-2/TRBV6-3 | - | TGTGCCAGCAGCCACGACAGTTTGTCTCAGCCCCAGCATTTT | CASSHDSLSQPQHF
TRBJ1-1 | TRBD1 | TRBV5-1 | - | TGCGCCAGCAGCTTCCGTCCGGGACAGGGGGCTGTTAACACTGAAGCTTTCTTT | CASSFRPGQGAVNTEAFF
TRBJ2-7 | TRBD2 | TRBV3-1/TRBV3-2 | - | TGTGCCAGCGCTCAATTCGGGAGGTACGAGCAGTACTTC | CASAQFGRYEQYF